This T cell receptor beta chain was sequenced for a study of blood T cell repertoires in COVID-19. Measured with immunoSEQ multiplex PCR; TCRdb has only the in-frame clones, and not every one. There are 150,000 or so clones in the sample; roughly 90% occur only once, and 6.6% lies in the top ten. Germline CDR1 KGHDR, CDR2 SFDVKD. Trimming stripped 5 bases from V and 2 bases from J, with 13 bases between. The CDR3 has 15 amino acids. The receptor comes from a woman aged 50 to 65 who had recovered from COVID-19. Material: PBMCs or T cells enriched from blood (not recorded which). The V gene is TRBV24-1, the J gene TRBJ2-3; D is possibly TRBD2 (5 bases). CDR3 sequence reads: CATSGASGNTDTQYF. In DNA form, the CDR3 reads TGTGCCACCAGTGGAGCCAGCGGAAACACAGATACGCAGTATTTT.